A selection of T cell receptor beta chains follows, all from one sample in a study of post-analysis software for immune sequencing data. TCRdb used MiXCR to reprocess the PCR reads, holding one entry per CDR3 protein. The sample holds hundreds of thousands of distinct CDR3 sequences, approximately 46% seen once. The sequenced sample consisted of blood. These receptors all come from a girl under 18 with multiple sclerosis. Each CDR3 is given with its conserved first and last residue.

v_gene: TRBV27
j_gene: TRBJ2-7
CDR3aa: CASSLSAGISYEQYF

v_gene: TRBV4-1
j_gene: TRBJ1-1
CDR3aa: CASSQEIQVRRNTEAFF

v_gene: TRBV20-1
j_gene: TRBJ2-1
CDR3aa: CSAVTSGRVNEQFF

v_gene: TRBV15
j_gene: .
CDR3aa: CATSSSPRETQYF

v_gene: TRBV9
j_gene: TRBJ2-7
CDR3aa: CASGQGITYEQYF

v_gene: TRBV2
j_gene: TRBJ2-7
CDR3aa: CASRGLGLAGERGYEQYF

v_gene: TRBV25-1
j_gene: TRBJ2-3
CDR3aa: CASSFPGSTDTQYF

v_gene: TRBV7-9
j_gene: TRBJ2-5
CDR3aa: CASSAGLADYNEQYF

v_gene: TRBV28
j_gene: TRBJ2-7
CDR3aa: CASSPGQVSYEQYF

v_gene: TRBV27
j_gene: .
CDR3aa: CASSSEQGASYEQYF

v_gene: TRBV4-1
j_gene: TRBJ1-2
CDR3aa: CASSQDQPGTYTF